Sequencing of this TCR beta chain was carried out in a study of response to subunit inactivated influenza vaccine. Broader study findings: Authors suggested that a seasonal influenza vaccination recruits few new T cells each time.

This clonotype turned up a few times. What it recognizes is unknown. TCRdb used MiXCR to reprocess the RT-PCR reads, holding one entry per CDR3 protein. Of over 400,000 distinct CDR3 sequences detected, about a tenth appear once; the ten largest clones hold 9.5% to 15%. The V and J ends lost 7 bases and 6 bases respectively, with 9 bases between them. The CDR3 totals 11 residues. Germline V gene lookup returns CDR1 LGHDT and CDR2 YNNKEL (reference sequence). The chain couples TRBV3-1 to TRBJ1-1; D not certain. Source: PBMCs from blood, taken more than 35 days after vaccination. This receptor was taken from a man aged 50 to 60 who received an inactivated influenza vaccine. CDR3 region: CASTGPSEAFF. The CDR3, as DNA: TGTGCCAGCACAGGCCCCTCTGAAGCTTTCTTT.